These T cell receptor beta chains were read from a single sample in a study of vaccination and CD4 T cells after COVID-19. One entry per CDR3 protein results from TCRdb running MiXCR on the PCR reads. The table includes approximately 10,000 distinct CDR3 sequences, less than 80% detected once. Their antigens remain unidentified. Specimen: CD4+ T cells from blood, cultured in vitro. These receptors all stem from a human donor who had recovered from COVID-19. Each CDR3 is given with its conserved first and last residue. A D gene is named only where the DNA matches it firmly. Not all rows give a size; the values are once, few, many and, for expanded clones, a class.

clone_size cdr3_length j_call d_call v_call cdr3_aa cdr3_nt
- 16 TRBJ2-6 TRBD2 TRBV5-4 CASSLGGGVGANVLTF TGTGCCAGCAGCTTGGGGGGGGGGGTTGGGGCCAACGTCCTGACTTTC
medium-sized 14 TRBJ1-1 - TRBV7-9 CASSSLSRVTEAFF TGTGCCAGCAGCTCCTTAAGTCGGGTCACTGAAGCTTTCTTT
few 15 TRBJ1-6 - TRBV18 CASSPQGSYNSPLHF TGTGCCAGCTCACCACAAGGCTCCTATAATTCACCCCTCCACTTT
- 14 TRBJ2-3 TRBD2 TRBV19 CASSTSGGTDTQYF TGTGCCAGTAGCACTAGCGGGGGCACAGATACGCAGTATTTT
- 12 TRBJ2-1 - TRBV6-2/TRBV6-3 CASSYGNGVGVF TGTGCCAGCAGTTACGGGAACGGGGTCGGTGTCTTC
- 15 TRBJ2-3 - TRBV5-1 CASSSRGMGTDTQYF TGCGCCAGCAGCTCCAGGGGTATGGGCACAGATACGCAGTATTTT
medium-sized 14 TRBJ1-2 - TRBV12-3/TRBV12-4 CASSARGFVYGYTF TGTGCCAGCAGCGCGAGGGGTTTTGTCTATGGCTACACCTTC
- 18 TRBJ2-2 TRBD1 TRBV24-1 CATSDLLGQGAGTGELFF TGTGCCACCAGTGATTTGCTGGGACAGGGGGCAGGCACCGGGGAGCTGTTTTTT
once 15 TRBJ2-7 - TRBV5-4 CASSFWGSFQDEQYF TGTGCCAGCAGCTTTTGGGGGAGCTTCCAGGACGAGCAGTACTTC
few 12 TRBJ2-7 TRBD1 TRBV20-1 CSARQGAYEQYF TGCAGTGCCCGACAGGGGGCCTACGAGCAGTACTTC
- 16 TRBJ2-3 TRBD1 TRBV7-6 CASSPAGTVSTDTQYF TGTGCCAGCAGCCCCGCCGGGACAGTAAGCACAGATACGCAGTATTTT
- 15 TRBJ2-5 TRBD2 TRBV11-3 CASSLGLAGDETQYF TGTGCCAGCAGCTTAGGACTAGCGGGAGACGAGACCCAGTACTTC
- 17 TRBJ1-5 - TRBV10-3 CAISESPYGTHNQPQHF TGTGCCATCAGTGAGTCCCCTTACGGGACCCACAATCAGCCCCAGCATTTT
- 15 TRBJ1-5 TRBD1 TRBV20-1 CSTIRTGNFNQPQHF TGCAGTACTATTAGGACAGGGAACTTCAATCAGCCCCAGCATTTT
- 14 TRBJ2-3 TRBD2 TRBV5-1 CASSPGGTGDTQYF TGCGCCAGCAGCCCGGGGGGGACTGGGGATACGCAGTATTTT
- 13 TRBJ2-5 TRBD1 TRBV10-3 CAISATGEETQYF TGTGCCATCAGTGCCACAGGGGAAGAGACCCAGTACTTC
- 14 TRBJ2-7 - TRBV10-2 CASSDQGLVYEQYF TGCGCCAGCAGTGATCAGGGACTTGTCTACGAGCAGTACTTC